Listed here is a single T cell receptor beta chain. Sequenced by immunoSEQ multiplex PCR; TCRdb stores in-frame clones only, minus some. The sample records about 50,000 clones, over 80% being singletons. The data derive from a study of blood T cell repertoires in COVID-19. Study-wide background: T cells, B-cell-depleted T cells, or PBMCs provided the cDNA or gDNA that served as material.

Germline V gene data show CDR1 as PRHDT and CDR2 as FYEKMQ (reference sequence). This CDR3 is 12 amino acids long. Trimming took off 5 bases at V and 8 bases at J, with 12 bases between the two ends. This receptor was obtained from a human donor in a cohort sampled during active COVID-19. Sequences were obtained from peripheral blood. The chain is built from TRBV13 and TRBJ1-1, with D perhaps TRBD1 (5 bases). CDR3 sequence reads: CASSLVRGEAFF. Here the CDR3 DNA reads TGTGCCAGCAGCCTCGTTAGGGGCGAAGCTTTCTTT.